The subject of this entry is one TCR beta chain. This table comes from immunoSEQ multiplex PCR, and its TCRdb copy is limited to in-frame clones, with some not included. Among 450,000 to 600,000 clones listed, 79% were seen once. The data originate from a study of shared clonotypes between healthy human individuals. CDR3 length: 15 amino acids. Trimming cost V 5 bases and J 2 bases; bases outside gene matches: 5. From germline, CDR1 is SGHNT and CDR2 YYREEE (reference sequence). The specimen was PBMCs. This TCR derives from a middle-aged woman in good health. Some clones in this sample may be carry-over from other donors' samples. The chain carries TRBV5-4 and TRBJ2-3; 10 bases line up with TRBD2. CDR3 in amino acids: CASRPTSGNTDTQYF. Written as DNA, the CDR3 is TGTGCCAGCAGACCCACTAGCGGGAACACAGATACGCAGTATTTT. The full variable domain, rest sourced from reference TRBV5-4 and TRBJ2-3, is ETGVTQSPTHLIKTRGQQVTLRCSSQSGHNTVSWYQQALGQGPQFIFQYYREEENGRGNFPPRFSGLQFPNYSSELNVNALELDDSALYLCASRPTSGNTDTQYFGPGTRLTVL.